This TCR beta chain is from a study of T-cell reconstitution after alpha-beta-depleted transplantation in children. The CDR3 has 12 amino acids. Germline V gives CDR1 DFQATT, CDR2 SNEGSKA (reference sequence). Trimming pared 2 bases from V and 4 bases from J, leaving 9 bases between. TCRbeta library preparation incorporated unique molecular identifiers. TCRdb analysed the PCR reads with MiXCR anew, one entry per CDR3 protein. The data contain 450,000 to 600,000 distinct CDR3 sequences, approximately 12% of them singletons. Notes on this clonotype: Antigen unknown.

Study observations and caveats: Reported findings indicate that, about two months after transplant, alpha-beta T cells came from several hundred expanded clones, which were derived from non-depleted graft cells.

The V and J genes are TRBV20-1 and TRBJ2-7; D remains unclear. Here the sequenced sample was PBMCs, mostly from graft donor cells, taken 360 days after TCRalphabeta/CD19-depleted stem cell transplant. This clonotype originated in a male patient younger than 18 who had a stem cell transplant for acute myeloid leukemia, so the T cells may come from the graft donor. CDR3 amino acids: CSARPGIYEQYF. The CDR3 DNA sequence: TGCAGTGCTAGACCAGGAATATACGAGCAGTACTTC.